This T cell receptor (beta chain) was captured by sequencing in a study of blood T cell repertoires in COVID-19. Study information: Samples of COVID-19 (acute and convalescent) were obtained from the United States, Italy and Spain. Sources were T cells, B-cell-depleted T cells, or PBMCs; the material itself was cDNA or gDNA.

Source study methods: Reference gene primer amplification yielded estimated nucleated cell counts. The table came from immunoSEQ multiplex PCR; TCRdb's copy has only in-frame clones and leaves some out. For V, J and clone size, that table is used; D and trimming come from the DNA. The table records 250,000 to 350,000 clones, around four fifths of them present only once. The CDR3 sequence is 13 residues long. Trimming cost V 4 bases and J 3 bases, with 9 bases left between them. The germline CDR1 and CDR2 sequences are SGHAT and FQDESV (reference sequence). Material: peripheral blood. The receptor was derived from a woman in her 50s with acute or convalescent COVID-19. The chain uses TRBV11-1 and TRBJ1-2; possible D gene TRBD1, 5 bases. In DNA, the CDR3 is TGTGCCAGCAGCTGGGCACAGGACTATGGCTACACCTTC. Protein: CASSWAQDYGYTF. Drawing the rest from reference TRBV11-1 and TRBJ1-2, the complete variable domain is EAEVAQSPRYKITEKSQAVAFWCDPISGHATLYWYRQILGQGPELLVQFQDESVVDDSQLPKDRFSAERLKGVDSTLKIQPAELGDSAMYLCASSWAQDYGYTFGSGTRLTVV.